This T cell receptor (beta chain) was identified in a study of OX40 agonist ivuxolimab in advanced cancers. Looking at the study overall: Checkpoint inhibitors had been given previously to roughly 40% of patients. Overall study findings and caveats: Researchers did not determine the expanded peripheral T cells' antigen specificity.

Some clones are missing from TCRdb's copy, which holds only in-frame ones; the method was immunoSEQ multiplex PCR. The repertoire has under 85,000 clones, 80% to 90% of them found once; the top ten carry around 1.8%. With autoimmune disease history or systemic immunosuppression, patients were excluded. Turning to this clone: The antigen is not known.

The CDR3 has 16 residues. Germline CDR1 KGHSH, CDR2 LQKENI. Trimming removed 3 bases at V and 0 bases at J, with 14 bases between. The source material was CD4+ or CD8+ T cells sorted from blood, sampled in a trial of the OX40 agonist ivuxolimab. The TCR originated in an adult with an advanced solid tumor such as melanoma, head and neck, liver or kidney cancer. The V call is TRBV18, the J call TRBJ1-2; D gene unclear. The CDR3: CASSPAREISNYGYTF. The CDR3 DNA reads TGTGCCAGCTCACCTGCTCGTGAGATATCTAACTATGGCTACACCTTC.